This T cell receptor (beta chain) was obtained from a study of untreated major depressive disorder. Findings of the study overall: TRBV05-01 (Vbeta 5.1) usage was higher in CD4+ T cells of depressed patients than controls. Each subject's top five TRBV05-01 clones were all private.

For sex, age, current smoking status and body mass index, every depressed patient had a pairwise-matched non-depressed control. Thawed PBMCs underwent magnetic negative selection for CD4+ T cells. As regards this clone: Its antigen is not known.

Sequencing used immunoSEQ multiplex PCR; TCRdb keeps in-frame clones, though not all of them. The sample includes 23,000 or so clones, approximately 90% seen only once; the top ten take 0.72%. The V end lost 0 bases, the J end lost 2 bases, and 10 bases lay between the germline ends. The germline V gene encodes CDR1 LGHNA and CDR2 YSLEER. CDR3 length: 15 residues. This TCR was recovered from a young woman with major depressive disorder. The chain carries TRBV4-3 and TRBJ1-2, with D unclear. Sequencing was performed on CD4+ T cells from PBMCs. CDR3 DNA sequence: TGCGCCAGCAGCCAAGAGACGACGGGGAACTATGGCTACACCTTC. The encoded protein is CASSQETTGNYGYTF.